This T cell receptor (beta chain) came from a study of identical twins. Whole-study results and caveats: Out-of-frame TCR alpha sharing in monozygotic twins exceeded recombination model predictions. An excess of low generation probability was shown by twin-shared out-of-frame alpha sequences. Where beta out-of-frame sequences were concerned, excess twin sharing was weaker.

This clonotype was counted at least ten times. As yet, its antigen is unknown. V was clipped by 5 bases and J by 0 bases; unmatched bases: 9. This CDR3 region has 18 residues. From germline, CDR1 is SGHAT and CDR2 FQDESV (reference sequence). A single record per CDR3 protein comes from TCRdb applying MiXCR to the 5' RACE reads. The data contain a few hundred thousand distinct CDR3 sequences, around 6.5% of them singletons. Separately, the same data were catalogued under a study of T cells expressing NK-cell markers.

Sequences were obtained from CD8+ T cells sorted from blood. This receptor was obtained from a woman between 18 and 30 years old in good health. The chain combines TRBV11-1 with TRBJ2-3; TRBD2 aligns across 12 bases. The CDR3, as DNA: TGTGCCAGCAGCCCCCGACTAGCGGGGGACTCTAGCACAGATACGCAGTATTTT. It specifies CASSPRLAGDSSTDTQYF.